The next 5 T cell receptor beta chains were all read from a single sample in a study of breast tumors, draining lymph nodes, adjacent tissues. Samples came from axillary lymph nodes draining the breast cancer. TCRdb recomputed calls from the multiplex PCR reads with MiXCR, one row per CDR3 protein. The sample holds 150,000 to 200,000 distinct CDR3 sequences; around 35% are singletons and the top ten take over 3.5%. The sequenced sample consisted of axillary lymph node tissue. The receptors stem from a female donor with breast cancer. Some clones in this sample may be carry-over from other donors' samples.

The table lists this clonotype with a count of one. V is TRBV12-3 or TRBV12-4 and J is TRBJ1-3, with D maybe TRBD1 (6 bases). The V end was cut by 10 bases, the J end by 2 bases, with 18 bases between. The CDR3 spans 15 residues. The CDR3 here is CATSSIGGTGNTIYF. In DNA, the CDR3 is TGTGCCACCTCCTCCATAGGGGGAACTGGAAACACCATATATTTT.

This clonotype was observed many times. This CDR3 is CASSPLGQPYNEQFF. The CDR3 coding sequence is TGTGCCAGCAGTCCTCTAGGGCAGCCCTACAATGAGCAGTTCTTC. J is TRBJ2-1 and V is TRBV6-1; unclear D gene. The CDR3 runs 15 residues. The V end was cut by 5 bases, the J end by 2 bases, with 13 bases between. Germline CDR1 and CDR2: MNHNS and SASEGT.

This clonotype was observed at least ten times. The chain is built from TRBV5-1 and TRBJ2-7; 7 bases match TRBD2. V lost 7 bases, J lost 11 bases, and 12 bases stayed unmatched. The CDR3 sequence is 12 residues long. Per germline, CDR1 SGHRS and CDR2 YFSETQ. CDR3 amino acids: CASGSGRAGKYF. CDR3 bases: TGCGCCAGCGGTTCTGGGAGAGCGGGAAAGTACTTC.

The CDR3 spells CASSFGQGDPRVRFNSPLHF. The CDR3 coding sequence is TGCGCCAGCAGCTTTGGACAGGGGGACCCCAGGGTGAGGTTTAATTCACCCCTCCACTTT. This chain connects TRBV5-1 to TRBJ1-6; 10 bases match TRBD1. The J segment lost 6 bases and the V segment lost 2 bases, leaving 17 bases of the junction unmatched. The CDR3 contains 20 residues. Germline CDR1 reads SGHRS; CDR2 reads YFSETQ.

Notes on this clonotype: An end of the junction differs from the germline gene, which may be a read error. This chain joins TRBV19 and TRBJ2-1; 8 bases match TRBD2. The CDR3 contains 18 residues. Germline V lookup: CDR1 LNHDA, CDR2 SQIVND (reference sequence). The CDR3 here is CASSSSRVRGGPYSEQFF. The CDR3 DNA reads as TGTGCCAGTAGTTCCTCCCGAGTCCGGGGGGGCCCCTACAGTGAGCAGTTCTTC.